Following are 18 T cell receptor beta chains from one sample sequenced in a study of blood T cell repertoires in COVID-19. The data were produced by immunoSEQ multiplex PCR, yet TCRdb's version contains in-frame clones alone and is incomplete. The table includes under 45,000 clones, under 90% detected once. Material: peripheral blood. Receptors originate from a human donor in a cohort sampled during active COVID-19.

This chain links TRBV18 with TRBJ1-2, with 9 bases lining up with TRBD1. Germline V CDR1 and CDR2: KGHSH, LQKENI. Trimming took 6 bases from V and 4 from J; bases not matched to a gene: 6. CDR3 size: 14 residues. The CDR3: CASSPDRGVYGYTF. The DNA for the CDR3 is TGTGCCAGCTCGCCGGACAGGGGAGTCTATGGCTACACCTTC.

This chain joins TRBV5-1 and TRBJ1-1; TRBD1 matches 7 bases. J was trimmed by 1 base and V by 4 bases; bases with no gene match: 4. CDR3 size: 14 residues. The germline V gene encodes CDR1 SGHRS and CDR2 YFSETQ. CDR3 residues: CASSEQGGNTEAFF. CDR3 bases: TGCGCCAGCAGCGAGCAGGGGGGGAACACTGAAGCTTTCTTT.

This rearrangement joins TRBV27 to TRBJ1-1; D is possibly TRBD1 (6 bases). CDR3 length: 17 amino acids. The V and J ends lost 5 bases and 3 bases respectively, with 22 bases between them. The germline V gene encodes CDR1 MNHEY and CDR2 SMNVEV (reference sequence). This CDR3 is CASSAHLPQGWDTEAFF. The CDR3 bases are TGTGCCAGCAGTGCCCACCTCCCACAGGGATGGGACACTGAAGCTTTCTTT.

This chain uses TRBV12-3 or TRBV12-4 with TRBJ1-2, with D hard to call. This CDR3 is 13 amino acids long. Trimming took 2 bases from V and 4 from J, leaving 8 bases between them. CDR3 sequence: CASSLLASYGYTF. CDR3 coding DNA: TGTGCCAGCAGTTTATTAGCCAGCTATGGCTACACCTTC.

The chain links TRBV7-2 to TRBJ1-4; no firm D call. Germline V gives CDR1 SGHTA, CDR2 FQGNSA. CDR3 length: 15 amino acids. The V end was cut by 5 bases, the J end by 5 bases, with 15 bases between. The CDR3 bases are TGTGCCAGCAGCGACTTCGGCGAACCGAATGAAAAACTGTTTTTT. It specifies CASSDFGEPNEKLFF.

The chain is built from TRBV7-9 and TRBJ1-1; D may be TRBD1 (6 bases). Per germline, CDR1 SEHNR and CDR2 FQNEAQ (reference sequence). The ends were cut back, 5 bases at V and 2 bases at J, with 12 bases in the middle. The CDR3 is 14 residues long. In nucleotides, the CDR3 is TGTGCCAGCAGCCTTAGACAGGTTAACACTGAAGCTTTCTTT. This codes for CASSLRQVNTEAFF.

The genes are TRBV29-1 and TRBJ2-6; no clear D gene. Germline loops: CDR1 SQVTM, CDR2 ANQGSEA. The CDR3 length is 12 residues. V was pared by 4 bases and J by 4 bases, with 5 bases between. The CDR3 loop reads CSVGAGANVLTF. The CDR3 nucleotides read TGCAGCGTTGGAGCCGGGGCCAACGTCCTGACTTTC.

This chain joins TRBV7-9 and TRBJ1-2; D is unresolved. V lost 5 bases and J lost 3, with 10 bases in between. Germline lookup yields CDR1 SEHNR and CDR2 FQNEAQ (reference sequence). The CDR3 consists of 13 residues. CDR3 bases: TGTGCCAGCAGCCCTGACTGGGACTATGGCTACACCTTC. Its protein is CASSPDWDYGYTF. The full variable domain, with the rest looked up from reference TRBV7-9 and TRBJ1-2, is DTGVSQNPRHKITKRGQNVTFRCDPISEHNRLYWYRQTLGQGPEFLTYFQNEAQLEKSRLLSDRFSAERPKGSFSTLEIQRTEQGDSAMYLCASSPDWDYGYTFGSGTRLTVV.

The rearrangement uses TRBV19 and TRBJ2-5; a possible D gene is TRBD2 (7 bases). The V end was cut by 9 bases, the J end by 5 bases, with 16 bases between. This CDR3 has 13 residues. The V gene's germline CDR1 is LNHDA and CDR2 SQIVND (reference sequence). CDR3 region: CASGTGRGETQYF. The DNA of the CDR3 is TGTGCCAGCGGCACGGGGAGGGGGGAGACCCAGTACTTC.

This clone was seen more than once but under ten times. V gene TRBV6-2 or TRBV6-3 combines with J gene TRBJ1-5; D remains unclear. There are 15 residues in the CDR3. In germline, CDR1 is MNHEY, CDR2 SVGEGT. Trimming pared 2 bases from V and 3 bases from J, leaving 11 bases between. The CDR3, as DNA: TGTGCCAGCAGTTACGGTACGCGGGTCAATCAGCCCCAGCATTTT. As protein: CASSYGTRVNQPQHF.

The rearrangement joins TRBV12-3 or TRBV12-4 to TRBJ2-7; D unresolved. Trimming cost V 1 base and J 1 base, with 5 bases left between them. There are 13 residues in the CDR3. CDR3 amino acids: CASSLGTSYEQYF. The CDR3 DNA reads TGTGCCAGCAGTTTAGGCACATCCTACGAGCAGTACTTC.

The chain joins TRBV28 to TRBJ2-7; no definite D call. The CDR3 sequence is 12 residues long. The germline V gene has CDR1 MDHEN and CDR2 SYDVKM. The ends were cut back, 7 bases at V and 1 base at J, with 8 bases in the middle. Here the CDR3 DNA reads TGTGCCAGCACGCGGTCTTCCTACGAGCAGTACTTC. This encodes CASTRSSYEQYF.

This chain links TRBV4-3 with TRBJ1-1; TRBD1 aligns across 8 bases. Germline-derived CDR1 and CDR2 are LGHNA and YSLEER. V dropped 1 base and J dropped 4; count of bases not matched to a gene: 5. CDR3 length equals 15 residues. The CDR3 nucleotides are TGCGCCAGCAGCCAAGTGGACAGGGAAGGCACTGAAGCTTTCTTT. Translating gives CASSQVDREGTEAFF.

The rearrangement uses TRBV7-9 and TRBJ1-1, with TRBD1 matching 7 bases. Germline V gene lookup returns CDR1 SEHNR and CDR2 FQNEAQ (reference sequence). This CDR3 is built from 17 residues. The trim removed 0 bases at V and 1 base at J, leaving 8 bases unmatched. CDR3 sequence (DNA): TGTGCCAGCAGCTTAGCTCCAGGGGGTTGGAAGAACACTGAAGCTTTCTTT. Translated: CASSLAPGGWKNTEAFF.

The CDR3 reads CASSQGDSAYEQYF. DNA of the CDR3: TGCGCCAGCAGCCAAGGGGACTCCGCCTACGAGCAGTACTTC. This chain joins TRBV4-1 and TRBJ2-7, with D perhaps matching TRBD2 (6 bases). This CDR3 has 14 amino acids. The V end was cut by 1 base, the J end by 2 bases, with 9 bases between. Germline V gene data show CDR1 as MGHRA and CDR2 as YSYEKL.

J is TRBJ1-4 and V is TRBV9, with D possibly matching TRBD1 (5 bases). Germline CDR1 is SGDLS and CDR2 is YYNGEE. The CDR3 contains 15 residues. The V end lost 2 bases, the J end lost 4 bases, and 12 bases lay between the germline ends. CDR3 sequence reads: CASSVEGQGNEKLFF. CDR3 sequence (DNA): TGTGCCAGCAGCGTGGAGGGTCAGGGTAATGAAAAACTGTTTTTT.

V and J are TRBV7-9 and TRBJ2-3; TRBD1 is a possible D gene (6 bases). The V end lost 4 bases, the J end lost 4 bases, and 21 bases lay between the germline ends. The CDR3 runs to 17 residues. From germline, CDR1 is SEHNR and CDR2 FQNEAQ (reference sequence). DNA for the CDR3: TGTGCCAGCAGCTGGGACAAAAGTATAGCCCCGGCAGATACGCAGTATTTT. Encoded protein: CASSWDKSIAPADTQYF.

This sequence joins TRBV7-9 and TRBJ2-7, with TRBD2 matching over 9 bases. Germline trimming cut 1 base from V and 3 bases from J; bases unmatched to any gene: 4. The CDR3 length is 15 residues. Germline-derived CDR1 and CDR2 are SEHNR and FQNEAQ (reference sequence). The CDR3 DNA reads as TGTGCCAGCAGCTTAGTTCTAGCGGGGTACTACGAGCAGTACTTC. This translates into CASSLVLAGYYEQYF.